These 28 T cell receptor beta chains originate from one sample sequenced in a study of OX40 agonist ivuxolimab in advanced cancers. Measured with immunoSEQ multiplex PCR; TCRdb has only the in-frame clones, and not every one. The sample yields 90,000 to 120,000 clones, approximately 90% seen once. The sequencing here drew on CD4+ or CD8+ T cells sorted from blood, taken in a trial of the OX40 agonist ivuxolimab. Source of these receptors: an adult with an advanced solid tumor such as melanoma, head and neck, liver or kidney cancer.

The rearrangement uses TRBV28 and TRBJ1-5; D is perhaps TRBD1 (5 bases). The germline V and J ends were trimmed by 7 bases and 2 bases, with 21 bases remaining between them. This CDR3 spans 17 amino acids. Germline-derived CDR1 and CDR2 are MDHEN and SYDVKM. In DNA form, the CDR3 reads TGTGCCAGCACGACCCCAACAGGAGGGGTCGGCAATCAGCCCCAGCATTTT. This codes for CASTTPTGGVGNQPQHF.

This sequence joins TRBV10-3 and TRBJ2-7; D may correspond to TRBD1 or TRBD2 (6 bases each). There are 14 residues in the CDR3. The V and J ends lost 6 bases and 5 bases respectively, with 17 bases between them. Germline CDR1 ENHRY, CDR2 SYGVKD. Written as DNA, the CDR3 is TGTGCCATCAGAACCCTCGAGGGGGGCAACGAGCAGTACTTC. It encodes CAIRTLEGGNEQYF.

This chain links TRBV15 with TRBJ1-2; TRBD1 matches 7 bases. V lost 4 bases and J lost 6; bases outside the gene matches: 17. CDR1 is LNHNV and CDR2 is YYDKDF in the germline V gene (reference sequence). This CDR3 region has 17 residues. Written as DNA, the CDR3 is TGTGCCACCAGCACTAAATACAAAGGGACAGTTCTTAATGGCTACACCTTC. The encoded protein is CATSTKYKGTVLNGYTF. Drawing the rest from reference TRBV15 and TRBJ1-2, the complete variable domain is DAMVIQNPRYQVTQFGKPVTLSCSQTLNHNVMYWYQQKSSQAPKLLFHYYDKDFNNEADTPDNFQSRRPNTSFCFLDIRSPGLGDTAMYLCATSTKYKGTVLNGYTFGSGTRLTVV.

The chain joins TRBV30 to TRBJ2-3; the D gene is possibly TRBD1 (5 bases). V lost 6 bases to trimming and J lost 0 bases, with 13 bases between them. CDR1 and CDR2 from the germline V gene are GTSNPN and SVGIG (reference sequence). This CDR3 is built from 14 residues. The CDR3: CACIKQGSTDTQYF. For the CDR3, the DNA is TGTGCCTGCATAAAGCAGGGCAGCACAGATACGCAGTATTTT.

CDR3 sequence reads: CASSLSPSSYNEQFF. The DNA of the CDR3 is TGTGCCAGTAGTCTTTCGCCCAGCTCCTACAATGAGCAGTTCTTC. This chain uses TRBV19 with TRBJ2-1; D call uncertain. The CDR3 is 15 residues long. The V end was cut by 5 bases, the J end by 0 bases, with 11 bases between. CDR1 and CDR2 from the germline V gene are LNHDA and SQIVND (reference sequence). Full variable domain (rest looked up from reference TRBV19 and TRBJ2-1): DGGITQSPKYLFRKEGQNVTLSCEQNLNHDAMYWYRQDPGQGLRLIYYSQIVNDFQKGDIAEGYSVSREKKESFPLTVTSAQKNPTAFYLCASSLSPSSYNEQFFGPGTRLTVL.

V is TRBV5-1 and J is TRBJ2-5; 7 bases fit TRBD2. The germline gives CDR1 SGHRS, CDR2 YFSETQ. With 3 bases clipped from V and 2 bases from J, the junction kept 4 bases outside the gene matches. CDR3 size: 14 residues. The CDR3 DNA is TGCGCCAGCAGCTCTGGGACTAAACAAGAGACCCAGTACTTC. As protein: CASSSGTKQETQYF.

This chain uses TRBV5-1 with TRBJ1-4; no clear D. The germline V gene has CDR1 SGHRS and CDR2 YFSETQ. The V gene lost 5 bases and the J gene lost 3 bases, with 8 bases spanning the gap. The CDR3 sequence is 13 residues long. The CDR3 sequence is CASRGGSNEKLFF. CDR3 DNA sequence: TGCGCCAGCAGGGGTGGGTCTAATGAAAAACTGTTTTTT. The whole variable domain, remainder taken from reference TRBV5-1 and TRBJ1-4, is KAGVTQTPRYLIKTRGQQVTLSCSPISGHRSVSWYQQTPGQGLQFLFEYFSETQRNKGNFPGRFSGRQFSNSRSEMNVSTLELGDSALYLCASRGGSNEKLFFGSGTQLSVL.

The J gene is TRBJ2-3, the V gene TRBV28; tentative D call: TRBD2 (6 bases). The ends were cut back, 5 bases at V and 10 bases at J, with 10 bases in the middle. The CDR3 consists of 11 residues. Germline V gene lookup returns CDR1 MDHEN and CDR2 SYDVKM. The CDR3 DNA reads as TGTGCCAGCAGTCCACGGGACTCGCAGTATTTT. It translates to CASSPRDSQYF.

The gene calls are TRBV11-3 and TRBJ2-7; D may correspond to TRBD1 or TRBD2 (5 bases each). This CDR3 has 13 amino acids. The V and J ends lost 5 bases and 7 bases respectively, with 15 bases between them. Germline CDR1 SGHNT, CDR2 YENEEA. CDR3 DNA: TGTGCCAGCAGCCAAGGGACCCTAAGGGAGCAGTACTTC. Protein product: CASSQGTLREQYF.

The CDR3 reads CASGLVDEQFF. Here the CDR3 DNA reads TGTGCCAGCGGACTAGTGGATGAGCAGTTCTTC. The V and J genes are TRBV11-2 and TRBJ2-1; 7 nucleotides agree with TRBD2. The CDR3 extends over 11 amino acids. In germline, CDR1 is SGHAT, CDR2 FQNNGV. V shed 8 bases, J shed 8 bases, and the junction held 3 bases outside the gene matches.

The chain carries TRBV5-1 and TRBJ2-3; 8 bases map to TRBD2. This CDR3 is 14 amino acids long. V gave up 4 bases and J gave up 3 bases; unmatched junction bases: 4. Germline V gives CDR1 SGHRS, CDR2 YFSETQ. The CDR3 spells CASSTPSGTDTQYF. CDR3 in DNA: TGCGCCAGCAGCACGCCTAGCGGGACAGATACGCAGTATTTT. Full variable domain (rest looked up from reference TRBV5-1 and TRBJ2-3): KAGVTQTPRYLIKTRGQQVTLSCSPISGHRSVSWYQQTPGQGLQFLFEYFSETQRNKGNFPGRFSGRQFSNSRSEMNVSTLELGDSALYLCASSTPSGTDTQYFGPGTRLTVL.

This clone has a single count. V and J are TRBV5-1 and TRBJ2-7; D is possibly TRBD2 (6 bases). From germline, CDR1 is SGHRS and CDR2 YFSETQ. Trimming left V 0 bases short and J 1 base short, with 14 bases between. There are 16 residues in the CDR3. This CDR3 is CASSLAPGLTSYEQYF. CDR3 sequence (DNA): TGCGCCAGCAGCTTGGCCCCGGGACTGACATCCTACGAGCAGTACTTC. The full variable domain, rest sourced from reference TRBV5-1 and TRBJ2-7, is KAGVTQTPRYLIKTRGQQVTLSCSPISGHRSVSWYQQTPGQGLQFLFEYFSETQRNKGNFPGRFSGRQFSNSRSEMNVSTLELGDSALYLCASSLAPGLTSYEQYFGPGTRLTVT.

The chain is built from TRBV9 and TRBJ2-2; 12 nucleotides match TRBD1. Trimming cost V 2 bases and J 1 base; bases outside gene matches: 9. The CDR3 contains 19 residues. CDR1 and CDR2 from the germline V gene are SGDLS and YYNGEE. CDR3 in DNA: TGTGCCAGCAGCGTCGGGACAGGGGGCCCGACGAGGAACACCGGGGAGCTGTTTTTT. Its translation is CASSVGTGGPTRNTGELFF.

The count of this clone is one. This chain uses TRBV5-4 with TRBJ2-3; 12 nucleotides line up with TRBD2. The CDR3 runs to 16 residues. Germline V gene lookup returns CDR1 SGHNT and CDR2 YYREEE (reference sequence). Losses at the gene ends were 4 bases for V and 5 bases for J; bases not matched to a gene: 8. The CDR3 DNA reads TGTGCCAGCAGCACACTAGCGGGGGGCTTTGTAGATACGCAGTATTTT. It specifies CASSTLAGGFVDTQYF.

CDR3 residues: CASSLDGTSGISSYNEQFF. CDR3 coding DNA: TGTGCCAGCAGTTTAGATGGGACTAGCGGAATAAGCTCCTACAATGAGCAGTTCTTC. The rearrangement uses TRBV27 and TRBJ2-1; 11 bases agree with TRBD2. The CDR3 is made up of 19 amino acids. With 2 bases clipped from V and 0 bases from J, the junction kept 9 bases outside the gene matches. Germline CDR1 is MNHEY and CDR2 is SMNVEV (reference sequence).

The CDR3 protein is CASSGLAGSGETQYF. The CDR3, as DNA: TGTGCCAGCTCCGGACTAGCGGGTTCAGGGGAGACCCAGTACTTC. J is TRBJ2-5 and V is TRBV2; 11 nucleotides agree with TRBD2. CDR1 SNHLY and CDR2 FYNNEI come from the germline V gene. Germline trimming cut 8 bases from V and 5 bases from J; bases unmatched to any gene: 10. The CDR3 contains 15 residues.

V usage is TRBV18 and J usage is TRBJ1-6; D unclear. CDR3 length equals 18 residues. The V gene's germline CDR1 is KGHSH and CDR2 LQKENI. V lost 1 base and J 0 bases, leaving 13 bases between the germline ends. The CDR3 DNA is TGTGCCAGCTCACCACGAAGGGAATCGAGCTCCTATAATTCACCCCTCCACTTT. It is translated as CASSPRRESSSYNSPLHF. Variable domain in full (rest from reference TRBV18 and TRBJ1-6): NAGVMQNPRHLVRRRGQEARLRCSPMKGHSHVYWYRQLPEEGLKFMVYLQKENIIDESGMPKERFSAEFPKEGPSILRIQQVVRGDSAAYFCASSPRRESSSYNSPLHFGNGTRLTVT.

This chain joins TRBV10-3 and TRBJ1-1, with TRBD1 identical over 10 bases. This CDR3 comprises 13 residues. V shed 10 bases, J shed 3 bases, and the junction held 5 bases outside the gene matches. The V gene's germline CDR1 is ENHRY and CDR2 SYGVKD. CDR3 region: CANRQGADTEAFF. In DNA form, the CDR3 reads TGTGCCAACCGACAGGGGGCCGACACTGAAGCTTTCTTT.

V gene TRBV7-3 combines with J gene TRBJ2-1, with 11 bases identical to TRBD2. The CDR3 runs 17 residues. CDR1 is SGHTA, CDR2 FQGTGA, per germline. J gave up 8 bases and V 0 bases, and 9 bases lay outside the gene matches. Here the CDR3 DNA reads TGTGCCAGCAGCTTAACAGGGACTAGCGGACAACACTATGAGCAGTTCTTC. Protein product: CASSLTGTSGQHYEQFF.

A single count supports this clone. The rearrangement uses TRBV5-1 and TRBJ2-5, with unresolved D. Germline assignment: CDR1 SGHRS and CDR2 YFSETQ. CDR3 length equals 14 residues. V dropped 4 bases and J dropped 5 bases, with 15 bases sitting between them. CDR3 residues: CASSDRSGFETQYF. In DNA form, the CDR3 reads TGCGCCAGCAGCGATCGTTCAGGATTCGAGACCCAGTACTTC.

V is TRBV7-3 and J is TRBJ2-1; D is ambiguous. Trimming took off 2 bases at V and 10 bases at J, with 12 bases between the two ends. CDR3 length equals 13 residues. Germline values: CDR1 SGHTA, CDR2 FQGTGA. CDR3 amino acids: CASSLAAVKEQFF. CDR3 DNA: TGTGCCAGCAGCTTAGCGGCCGTGAAGGAGCAGTTCTTC.

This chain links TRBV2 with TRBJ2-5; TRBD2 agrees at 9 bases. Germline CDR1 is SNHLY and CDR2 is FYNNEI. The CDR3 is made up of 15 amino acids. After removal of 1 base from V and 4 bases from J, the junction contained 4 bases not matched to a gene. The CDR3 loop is CASSEGTSELETQYF. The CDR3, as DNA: TGTGCCAGCAGTGAAGGGACTAGCGAGCTAGAGACCCAGTACTTC.

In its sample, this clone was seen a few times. The CDR3 sequence is CASRETSGRNQETQYF. In DNA form, the CDR3 reads TGTGCCAGCAGGGAGACTAGCGGGAGGAACCAAGAGACCCAGTACTTC. The chain combines TRBV6-6 with TRBJ2-5; 13 bases fit TRBD2. Germline V gene sequence: CDR1 MNHNY, CDR2 SVGAGI (reference sequence). This CDR3 spans 16 amino acids. V trimming: 6 bases; J trimming: 0 bases; junction bases outside the gene matches: 4.

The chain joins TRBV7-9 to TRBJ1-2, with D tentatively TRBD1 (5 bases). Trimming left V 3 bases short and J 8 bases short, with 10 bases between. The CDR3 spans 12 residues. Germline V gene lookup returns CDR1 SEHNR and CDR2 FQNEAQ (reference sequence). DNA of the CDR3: TGTGCCAGCAGCTTCCAGGGCGGCGGCTACACCTTC. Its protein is CASSFQGGGYTF.

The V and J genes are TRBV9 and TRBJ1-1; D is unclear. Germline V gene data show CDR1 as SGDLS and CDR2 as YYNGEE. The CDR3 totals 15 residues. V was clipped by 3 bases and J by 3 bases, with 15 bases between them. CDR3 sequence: CASSATGVWDTEAFF. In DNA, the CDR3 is TGTGCCAGCAGCGCCACTGGGGTATGGGACACTGAAGCTTTCTTT.

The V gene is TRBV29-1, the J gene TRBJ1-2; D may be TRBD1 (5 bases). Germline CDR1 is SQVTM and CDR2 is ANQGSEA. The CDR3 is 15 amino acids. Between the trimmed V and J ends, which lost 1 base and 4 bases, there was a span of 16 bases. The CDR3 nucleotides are TGCAGCGTTGAAGGGTTGGGGCGGACCCTCTATGGCTACACCTTC. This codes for CSVEGLGRTLYGYTF.

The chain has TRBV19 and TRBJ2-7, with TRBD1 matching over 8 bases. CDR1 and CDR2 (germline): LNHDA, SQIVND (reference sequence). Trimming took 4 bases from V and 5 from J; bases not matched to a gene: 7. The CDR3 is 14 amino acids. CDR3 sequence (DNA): TGTGCCAGTAGTAAGGCAGGGGGCGTCGACGAGCAGTACTTC. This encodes CASSKAGGVDEQYF. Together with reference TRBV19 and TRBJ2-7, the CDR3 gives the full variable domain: DGGITQSPKYLFRKEGQNVTLSCEQNLNHDAMYWYRQDPGQGLRLIYYSQIVNDFQKGDIAEGYSVSREKKESFPLTVTSAQKNPTAFYLCASSKAGGVDEQYFGPGTRLTVT.

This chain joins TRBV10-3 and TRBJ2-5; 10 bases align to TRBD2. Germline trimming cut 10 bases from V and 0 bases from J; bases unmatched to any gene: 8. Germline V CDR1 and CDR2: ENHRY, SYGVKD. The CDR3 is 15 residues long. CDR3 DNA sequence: TGTGCCACCCTAGCGGGGGCCCTAAACCAAGAGACCCAGTACTTC. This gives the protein CATLAGALNQETQYF.